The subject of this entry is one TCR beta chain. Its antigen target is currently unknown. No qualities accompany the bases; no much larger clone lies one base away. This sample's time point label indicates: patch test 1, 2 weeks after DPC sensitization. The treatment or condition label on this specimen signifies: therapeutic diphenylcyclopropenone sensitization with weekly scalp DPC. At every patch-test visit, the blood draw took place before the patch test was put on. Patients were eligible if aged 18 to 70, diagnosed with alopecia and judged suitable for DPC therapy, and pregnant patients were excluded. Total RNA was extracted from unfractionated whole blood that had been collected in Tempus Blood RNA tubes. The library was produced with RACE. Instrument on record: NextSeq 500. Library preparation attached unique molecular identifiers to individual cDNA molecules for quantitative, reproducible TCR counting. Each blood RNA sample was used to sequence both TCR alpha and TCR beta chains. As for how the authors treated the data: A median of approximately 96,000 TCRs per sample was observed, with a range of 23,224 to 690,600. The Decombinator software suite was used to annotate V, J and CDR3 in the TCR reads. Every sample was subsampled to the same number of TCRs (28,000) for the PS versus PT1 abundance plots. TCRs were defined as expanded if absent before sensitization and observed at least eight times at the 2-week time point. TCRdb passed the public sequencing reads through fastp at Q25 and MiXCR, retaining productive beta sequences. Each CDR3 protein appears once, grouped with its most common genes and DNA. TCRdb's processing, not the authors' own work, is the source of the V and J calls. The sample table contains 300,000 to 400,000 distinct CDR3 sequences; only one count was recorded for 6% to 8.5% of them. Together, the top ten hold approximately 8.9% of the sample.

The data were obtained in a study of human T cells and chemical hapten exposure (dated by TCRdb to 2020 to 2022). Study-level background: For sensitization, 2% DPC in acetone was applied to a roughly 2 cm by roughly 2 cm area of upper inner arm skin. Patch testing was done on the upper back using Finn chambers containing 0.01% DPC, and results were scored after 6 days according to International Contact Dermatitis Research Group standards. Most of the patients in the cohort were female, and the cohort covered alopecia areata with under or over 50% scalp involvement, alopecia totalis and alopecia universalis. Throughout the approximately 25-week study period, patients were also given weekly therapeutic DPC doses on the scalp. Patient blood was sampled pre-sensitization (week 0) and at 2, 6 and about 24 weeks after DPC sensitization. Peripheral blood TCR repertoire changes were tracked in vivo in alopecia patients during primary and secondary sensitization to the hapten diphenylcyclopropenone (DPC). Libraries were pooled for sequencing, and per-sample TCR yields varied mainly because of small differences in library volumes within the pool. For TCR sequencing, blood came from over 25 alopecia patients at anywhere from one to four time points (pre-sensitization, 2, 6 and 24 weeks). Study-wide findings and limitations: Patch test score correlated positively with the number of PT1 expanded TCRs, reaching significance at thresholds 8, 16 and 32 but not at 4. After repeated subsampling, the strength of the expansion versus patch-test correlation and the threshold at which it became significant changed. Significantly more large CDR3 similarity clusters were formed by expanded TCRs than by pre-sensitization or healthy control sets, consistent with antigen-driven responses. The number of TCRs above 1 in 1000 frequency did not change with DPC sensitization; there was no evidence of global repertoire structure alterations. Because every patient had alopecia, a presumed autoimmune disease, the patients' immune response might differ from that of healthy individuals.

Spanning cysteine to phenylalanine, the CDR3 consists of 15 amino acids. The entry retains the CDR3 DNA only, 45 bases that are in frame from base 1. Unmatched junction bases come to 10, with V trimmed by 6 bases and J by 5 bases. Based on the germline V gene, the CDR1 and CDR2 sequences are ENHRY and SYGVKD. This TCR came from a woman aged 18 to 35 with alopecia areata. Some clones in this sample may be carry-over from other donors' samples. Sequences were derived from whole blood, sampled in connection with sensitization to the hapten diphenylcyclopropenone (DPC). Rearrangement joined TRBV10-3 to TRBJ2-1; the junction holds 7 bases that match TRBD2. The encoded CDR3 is CAIRRMGGDDNEQFF. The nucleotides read TGTGCCATCAGACGTATGGGGGGGGACGACAATGAGCAGTTCTTC.